The T cell receptor (beta chain) under discussion was sequenced for a study of beta chain features in type 1 diabetes. Purity exceeding 95% was reached by all sorted populations. Every bit of the isolated RNA underwent reverse transcription, so sequencing read expressed TCRB transcripts. Sequencing used immunoSEQ multiplex PCR; TCRdb keeps in-frame clones, though not all of them. Here the sample spans 350,000 to 450,000 clones, approximately 15% being singletons. The J segment lost 4 bases and the V segment lost 6 bases, leaving 2 bases of the junction unmatched. The CDR3 length is 13 residues. CDR1 and CDR2 from the germline V gene are ENHRY and SYGVKD.

V usage is TRBV10-3 and J usage is TRBJ2-2, with 7 nucleotides matching TRBD2. The sequenced material came from naive CD4+ T cells from blood. This clonotype originated in a man aged 25 to 45 in good health. The CDR3 bases are TGTGCCATCAGACTAGCGACCACCGGGGAGCTGTTTTTT. It encodes CAIRLATTGELFF.